These 15 T cell receptor beta chains were sequenced from one sample in a study of long-term antiretroviral therapy in people with HIV. The immunoSEQ assay was v3.0, run at survey level. The method was immunoSEQ multiplex PCR; TCRdb's version includes in-frame clones alone and lacks a portion of them. The table lists 20,000 to 25,000 clones, around 83% of them singletons, with approximately 4.6% in the top ten. This sample comprised unsorted PBMCs, obtained 1.3 years after starting antiretroviral therapy. Receptor source: a man in his fifties or sixties with HIV.

J is TRBJ2-4 and V is TRBV29-1, with unresolved D. V gave up 3 bases and J gave up 6 bases, with 9 bases separating them. Germline V gene data show CDR1 as SQVTM and CDR2 as ANQGSEA. There are 12 residues in the CDR3. This CDR3 reads CSVDGVSNIQYF. The DNA for the CDR3 is TGCAGCGTTGATGGGGTTTCAAACATTCAGTACTTC.

The V gene is TRBV6-5, the J gene TRBJ2-6; no reliable D call. Germline lookup yields CDR1 MNHEY and CDR2 SVGAGI. Trimming pared 8 bases from V and 0 bases from J, leaving 11 bases between. The CDR3 extends over 15 amino acids. The CDR3 spells CASAPSNSGANVLTF. CDR3 DNA: TGTGCCAGCGCTCCCTCCAACTCTGGGGCCAACGTCCTGACTTTC.

This rearrangement joins TRBV10-3 to TRBJ1-5; D may be TRBD1 (5 bases). This CDR3 contains 14 residues. Germline V CDR1 and CDR2: ENHRY, SYGVKD. V was clipped by 9 bases and J by 0 bases, with 12 bases between them. The CDR3 here is CAISDSYSNQPQHF. The CDR3, as DNA: TGTGCCATTTCTGACAGCTATAGCAATCAGCCCCAGCATTTT.

The chain combines TRBV11-1 with TRBJ2-3; TRBD2 agrees at 8 bases. V was pared by 5 bases and J by 4 bases, with 8 bases of the junction left unmatched. The CDR3 extends over 15 amino acids. Germline V gives CDR1 SGHAT, CDR2 FQDESV (reference sequence). DNA of the CDR3: TGTGCCAGCAGCCCTACGGGGGGGCGCGCAGATACGCAGTATTTT. Encoded protein: CASSPTGGRADTQYF.

This clone has just one count. The chain recombines TRBV27 with TRBJ2-3; 8 positions match TRBD1. The CDR3 extends over 17 amino acids. CDR1 is MNHEY and CDR2 is SMNVEV in the germline V gene (reference sequence). Unmatched junction bases numbered 11, after V lost 3 bases and J lost 3 bases. The CDR3 bases are TGTGCCAGCAGTTTGGTAGGGACAGGCCTTCTGACAGATACGCAGTATTTT. Protein product: CASSLVGTGLLTDTQYF.

CDR3 protein: CAYNVHSGTGGYSGQYF. CDR3 DNA: TGTGCCTACAACGTTCATTCCGGGACAGGGGGCTATTCAGGGCAGTACTTC. The gene calls are TRBV30 and TRBJ2-7, with TRBD1 identical over 12 bases. The CDR3 sequence is 17 residues long. V was clipped by 7 bases and J by 9 bases; unmatched bases: 22. CDR1 is GTSNPN and CDR2 is SVGIG in the germline V gene (reference sequence).

This sequence joins TRBV11-2 and TRBJ2-7, with TRBD2 matching over 11 bases. The J segment lost 0 bases and the V segment lost 7 bases, leaving 8 bases of the junction unmatched. Germline assignment: CDR1 SGHAT and CDR2 FQNNGV. The CDR3 length is 16 residues. CDR3 residues: CASNDRGTSGSYEQYF. The CDR3 DNA follows: TGTGCCAGCAATGATCGGGGGACTAGCGGCTCCTACGAGCAGTACTTC.

The chain combines TRBV12-5 with TRBJ2-5; D is uncertain. This CDR3 spans 15 amino acids. Germline CDR1 LGHNT, CDR2 FRNRAP. V lost 5 bases to trimming and J lost 2 bases, with 15 bases between them. The CDR3 nucleotides are TGTGCTAGTGGTATTTGGGGAATGGGACAAGAGACCCAGTACTTC. It encodes CASGIWGMGQETQYF.

The chain employs TRBV9 and TRBJ2-1, with D perhaps matching TRBD1 (6 bases). V shed 0 bases and J shed 6 bases, with 13 bases lying between them. The germline gives CDR1 SGDLS, CDR2 YYNGEE. The CDR3 covers 15 residues. Written as DNA, the CDR3 is TGTGCCAGCAGCGTAGACGGGACAAACTTCAATGAGCAGTTCTTC. This codes for CASSVDGTNFNEQFF.

This clone appeared once. This CDR3 reads CASSSSPRQGIFSRTGELFF. The CDR3 coding sequence is TGCGCCAGCAGCTCCTCCCCGCGACAGGGGATTTTCTCGCGGACCGGGGAGCTGTTTTTT. The chain couples TRBV5-1 to TRBJ2-2; 8 positions match TRBD1. The germline gives CDR1 SGHRS, CDR2 YFSETQ. Losses at the gene ends were 3 bases for V and 5 bases for J; bases not matched to a gene: 21. The CDR3 is 20 amino acids.

The chain joins TRBV4-1 to TRBJ1-5, with D possibly being TRBD1 (6 bases). The CDR3 contains 18 residues. Germline CDR1 is MGHRA and CDR2 is YSYEKL. V was pared by 0 bases and J by 3 bases, with 18 bases between. CDR3 sequence (DNA): TGCGCCAGCAGCCAAGATCGGGGACGGGACACAATCAATCAGCCCCAGCATTTT. It translates to CASSQDRGRDTINQPQHF.

The V call is TRBV5-1, the J call TRBJ2-2, with 8 nucleotides matching TRBD1. Per the germline V gene, CDR1 is SGHRS and CDR2 is YFSETQ. The length of the CDR3 is 15 residues. V lost 2 bases and J lost 1; bases outside the gene matches: 1. The CDR3 loop is CASSLTGGNTGELFF. CDR3 nucleotides: TGCGCCAGCAGCTTAACAGGGGGGAACACCGGGGAGCTGTTTTTT.

This clone has only one observation. This rearrangement joins TRBV19 to TRBJ2-3, with 7 bases identical to TRBD2. The CDR3 loop spans 14 amino acids. Germline CDR1 LNHDA, CDR2 SQIVND (reference sequence). J gave up 5 bases and V 9 bases, and 11 bases lay outside the gene matches. The CDR3 spells CARPTSEPQDTQYF. The CDR3 nucleotides are TGTGCCAGGCCAACTAGCGAGCCCCAAGATACGCAGTATTTT.

V and J are TRBV4-1 and TRBJ1-5; tentatively, D is TRBD1 (5 bases). The CDR3 totals 13 residues. V gave up 4 bases and J gave up 6 bases, with 10 bases separating them. Germline CDR1 is MGHRA and CDR2 is YSYEKL. CDR3 sequence: CASSPTGGQPQHF. Written as DNA, the CDR3 is TGCGCCAGCAGCCCTACGGGGGGTCAGCCCCAGCATTTT.

This rearrangement joins TRBV6-5 to TRBJ1-5, with unresolved D. V was shortened by 0 bases and J by 9 bases, with 9 bases between the two germline ends. Germline CDR1 MNHEY, CDR2 SVGAGI. This CDR3 region has 13 residues. CDR3 sequence: CASSYSIARPQHF. The CDR3, as DNA: TGTGCCAGCAGTTACTCGATCGCCCGGCCCCAGCATTTT.